Below are 2 T cell receptor beta chains sequenced from a single sample in a study of blood T cell repertoires in COVID-19. Assay used: immunoSEQ multiplex PCR; TCRdb lists only in-frame clones, some missing. Among around 70,000 clones listed, roughly 80% were seen once. The sequencing sample was made of peripheral blood. These receptors were taken from a woman in her sixties with acute or convalescent COVID-19.

This clone was observed a handful of times. The genes are TRBV7-2 and TRBJ2-3, with 8 bases aligning to TRBD2. J gave up 4 bases and V 5 bases, and 8 bases lay outside the gene matches. The V gene's germline CDR1 is SGHTA and CDR2 FQGNSA. The CDR3 has 15 residues. The CDR3 reads CASSPGGLVSDTQYF. The CDR3 DNA reads TGTGCCAGCAGCCCGGGGGGACTAGTATCAGATACGCAGTATTTT.

V is TRBV10-2 and J is TRBJ1-1; 9 bases are a match to TRBD1. CDR1 and CDR2 (germline): WSHSY, SAAADI. The trim removed 6 bases at V and 6 bases at J, leaving 5 bases unmatched. The CDR3 is 13 residues long. DNA for the CDR3: TGCGCCAGCAGACAGGGGGCAAGGTCTGAAGCTTTCTTT. Translated, it gives CASRQGARSEAFF.